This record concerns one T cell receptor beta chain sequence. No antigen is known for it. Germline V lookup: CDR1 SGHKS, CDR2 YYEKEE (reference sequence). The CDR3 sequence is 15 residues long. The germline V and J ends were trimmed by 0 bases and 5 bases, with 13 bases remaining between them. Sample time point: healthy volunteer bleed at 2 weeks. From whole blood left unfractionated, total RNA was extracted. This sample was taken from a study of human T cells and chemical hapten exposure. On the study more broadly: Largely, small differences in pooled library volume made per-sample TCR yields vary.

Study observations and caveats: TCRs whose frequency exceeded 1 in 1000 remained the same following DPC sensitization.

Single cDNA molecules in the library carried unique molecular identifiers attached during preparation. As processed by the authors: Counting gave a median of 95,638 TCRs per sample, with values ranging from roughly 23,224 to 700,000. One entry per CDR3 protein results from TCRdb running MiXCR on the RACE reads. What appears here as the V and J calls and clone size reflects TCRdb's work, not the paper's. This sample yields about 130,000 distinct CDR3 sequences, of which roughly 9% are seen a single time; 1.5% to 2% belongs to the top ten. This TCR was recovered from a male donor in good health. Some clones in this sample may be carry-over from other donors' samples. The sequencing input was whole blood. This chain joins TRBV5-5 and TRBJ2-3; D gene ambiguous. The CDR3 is CASSLERVRQDTQYF. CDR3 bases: TGTGCCAGCAGCTTGGAAAGGGTACGGCAAGATACGCAGTATTTT.